The T cell receptor beta chain described here comes from a study of T cells in Graves' hyperthyroidism and ophthalmopathy. The study, taken as a whole, reports: The model forecast ophthalmopathy, anticipating it by a median approximately 6.1 months before onset.

In its sample, this clonotype was seen many times. The antigen is not known. TCR beta CDR3 region amplification was performed from RNA transcripts. The TCR CDR3 was amplified in a first-round RT-PCR using the HTBI primer set. TCRdb re-called the multiplex PCR reads with MiXCR, one entry per CDR3 protein. There are 300,000 to 350,000 distinct CDR3 sequences in the sample; roughly 17% occur only once, and approximately 35% lies in the top ten. Trimming took 3 bases from V and 2 from J, leaving 10 bases between them. CDR3 length equals 13 residues. Germline CDR1 is DFQATT and CDR2 is SNEGSKA (reference sequence).

The material sequenced was blood. This clonotype was sampled from a man aged 30 to 45 with Graves' hyperthyroidism. The rearrangement joins TRBV20-1 to TRBJ1-1; TRBD1 might be the D (5 bases). The DNA of the CDR3 is TGCAGTGCTAGGACACAGGATAACACTGAAGCTTTCTTT. This sequence encodes CSARTQDNTEAFF.